This entry concerns a single TCR beta chain. This sample stems from a study of blood T cell repertoires in COVID-19. At the level of the study: Researchers got acute and convalescent COVID-19 samples from the United States, Italy and Spain. The analysed material was cDNA or gDNA that came from T cells, B-cell-depleted T cells, or PBMCs.

The germline V gene encodes CDR1 SGHAT and CDR2 FQNNGV. The CDR3 length is 12 residues. Trimming removed 4 bases from V and 15 bases from J; junction bases left unmatched: 8. Methods used by the authors: Estimation of nucleated cell counts relied on the amplification of reference gene primers. Produced via immunoSEQ multiplex PCR; TCRdb's table is partial and in-frame only. V, J and clone size were drawn from that table, and D and trimming were deduced from the DNA. Among around 100,000 clones, almost 80% were seen once, and the ten largest hold 9.5% to 13%. The sequence was collected from a woman in her 70s with acute or convalescent COVID-19. Sample: peripheral blood. The J gene is TRBJ1-4, the V gene TRBV11-2; 7 bases line up with TRBD1. CDR3 sequence: CASSSMTGRVFF. As DNA, the CDR3 is TGTGCCAGCAGCTCGATGACAGGGCGGGTGTTTTTT.